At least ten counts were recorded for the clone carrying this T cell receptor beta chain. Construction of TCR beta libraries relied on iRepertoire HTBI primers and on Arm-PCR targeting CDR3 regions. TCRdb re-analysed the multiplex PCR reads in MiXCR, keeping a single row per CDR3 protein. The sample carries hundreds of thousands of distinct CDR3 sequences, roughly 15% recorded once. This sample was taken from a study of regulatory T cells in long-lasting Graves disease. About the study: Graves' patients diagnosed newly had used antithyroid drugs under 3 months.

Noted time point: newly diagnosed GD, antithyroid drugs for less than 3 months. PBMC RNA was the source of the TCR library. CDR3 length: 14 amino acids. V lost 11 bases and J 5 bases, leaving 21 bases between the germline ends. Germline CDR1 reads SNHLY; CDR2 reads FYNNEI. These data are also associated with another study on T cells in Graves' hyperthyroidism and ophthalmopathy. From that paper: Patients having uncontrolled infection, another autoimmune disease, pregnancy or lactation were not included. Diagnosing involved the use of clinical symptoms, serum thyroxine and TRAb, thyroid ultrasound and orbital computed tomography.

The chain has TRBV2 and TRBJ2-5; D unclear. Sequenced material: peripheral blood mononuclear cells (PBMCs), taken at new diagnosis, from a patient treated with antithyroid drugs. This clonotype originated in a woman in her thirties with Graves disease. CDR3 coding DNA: TGTGCCGTCTTCGACGGCCTGGATTCTGAGACCCAGTACTTC. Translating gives CAVFDGLDSETQYF.